This T cell receptor (beta chain) appears in the sequencing data of a study of PD-1 blockade in classical Hodgkin lymphoma. Study findings and constraints: Whatever underlies the repertoire differences (possibly disease activity or prior therapy) remains undefined. TCR diversity in CD4+, not CD8+, cells rose significantly by C4D1.

The patients all showed relapse after autologous stem cell transplantation, while their brentuximab vedotin exposure varied. Trimming pared 1 base from V and 6 bases from J, leaving 3 bases between. CDR1 is SGHAT, CDR2 FQNNGV, per germline. The CDR3 runs 12 residues. About this clone itself: Its antigen is not known.

TCRdb's copy holds only in-frame clones and misses some; the assay was immunoSEQ multiplex PCR. This sample has roughly 55,000 clones; approximately 81% occur once, and the top ten carry around 15%. The gene calls are TRBV11-2 and TRBJ1-4; no reliable D call. This TCR came from a human donor with classical Hodgkin lymphoma. Specimen: peripheral blood mononuclear cells (PBMCs), collected at baseline. CDR3 region: CASSLGDEKLFF. As DNA, the CDR3 is TGTGCCAGCAGCTTAGGTGATGAAAAACTGTTTTTT. The whole variable domain, filled in from reference TRBV11-2 and TRBJ1-4, reads EAGVAQSPRYKIIEKRQSVAFWCNPISGHATLYWYQQILGQGPKLLIQFQNNGVVDDSQLPKDRFSAERLKGVDSTLKIQPAKLEDSAVYLCASSLGDEKLFFGSGTQLSVL.